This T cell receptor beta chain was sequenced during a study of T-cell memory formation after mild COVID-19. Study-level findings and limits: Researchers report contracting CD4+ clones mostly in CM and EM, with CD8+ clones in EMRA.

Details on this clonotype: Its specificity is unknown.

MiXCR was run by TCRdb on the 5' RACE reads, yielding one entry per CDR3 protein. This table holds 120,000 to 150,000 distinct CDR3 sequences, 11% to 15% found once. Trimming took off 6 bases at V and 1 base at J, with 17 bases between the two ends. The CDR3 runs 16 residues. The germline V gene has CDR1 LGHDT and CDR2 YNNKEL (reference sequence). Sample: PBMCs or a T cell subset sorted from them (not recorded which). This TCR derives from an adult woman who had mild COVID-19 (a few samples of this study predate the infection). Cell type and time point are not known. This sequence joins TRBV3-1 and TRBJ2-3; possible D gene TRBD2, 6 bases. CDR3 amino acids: CASSLGLPWGTDTQYF. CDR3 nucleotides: TGTGCCAGCAGTTTGGGACTTCCTTGGGGCACAGATACGCAGTATTTT.